This T cell receptor (beta chain) was captured by sequencing in a study of cytomegalovirus exposure and HLA in healthy donors (dated by TCRdb to the late 2010s). Describing the broader study: According to an earlier analysis of 587 of the donors, about 190 million T cells yielded over 90 million unique TCR beta sequences and approximately 300 Gb of sequence data. Roughly 300 gigabases of sequencing data and 70 million to 85 million unique TCR sequences were included in an early release covering several hundred HLA-typed donors. Among the roughly 400 genotyped donors, more than 70% belonged to the genetic ancestry cluster associated with self-reported Caucasian donors. The aim of the study was to test whether cataloging public T cell receptors could identify signatures of past pathogen exposure. The T cell repertoires of roughly 660 subjects were profiled by immunosequencing and related to cytomegalovirus serostatus. Besides the first cohort of 666 subjects, a separate validation cohort made up of over 100 different subjects was used. The study combined high-throughput TCR immunosequencing, statistical association of individual TCRs with disease status, and machine learning to predict cytomegalovirus infection status. A later analysis re-analyzed previously published TCR beta repertoires from several hundred donors and added high-resolution HLA genotyping to study TCR occurrence patterns. Rather than drawing on any new phenotypic data, the later analysis identified candidate immune exposures from TCR beta sequences and the way those sequences occurred across donors. To decide whether each TCR beta V gene segment behaved as functional or pseudogenic, an earlier analysis of nearly 600 of the donors relied on high-throughput TCR beta sequencing. Donor age, sex, ethnicity and CMV serostatus were compiled together with the repertoire data. Genome-wide SNP genotypes for about 55% of the 666 donors were used in a later genetic analysis, which treated that subset as a discovery cohort. Every discovery cohort repertoire had been produced on one sequencing platform. Class I and class II HLA loci were covered by the typing at four-digit resolution. Typing coverage varied by locus: roughly 620-640 donors for A, B, C, DRB1 and DQB1; under 550 for DQA1; over 600 for DPA1; about 450 for DPB1. Four or five DR-DQ haplotypes were handled as single units for association and clustering because linkage in the cohort was strong. On average, around 240,000 unique TCR beta nucleotide sequences were sequenced per donor among several hundred genotyped donors of the cohort, with roughly 18% of those sequences being non-productive.

Worth noting for this clone: This receptor's antigen is unknown. Base qualities are not at hand, and no much larger clone is one base apart.

The cohort was made up of approximately 670 healthy bone marrow donors. Cohort members were all nominally healthy when sampled, although unrecorded immune exposures were likely present. Of the 600 or so cohort members, more than 250 had a positive CMV serostatus and about 350 had a negative one, while no CMV serostatus was recorded for the donor. A peripheral blood sample was collected from each donor, and TCR beta sequencing was performed on peripheral blood mononuclear cells. Genomic DNA was extracted from the blood cell samples with the Qiagen DNeasy Blood Extraction Kit. The paper's findings and limits, for the study overall: A further reported finding was that TCR beta sequences accurately predicted the HLA-A and HLA-B alleles for most subjects in the first cohort. V-gene and J-gene trimming of TCR beta chains was associated with a missense DCLRE1C variant in a later genetic analysis, and the association was replicated in an independent cohort. Compared with equally common non-associated chains, HLA-associated TCR beta chains in a later analysis were more clonally expanded and had lower generation probabilities. Because HLA typing was unavailable for some donors at each locus, only the typed subset was used in association tests. Because counts were too low, about 17 rarely observed V segments, including chromosome 9 orphons, were excluded from the earlier analysis of 587 of the donors. CMV serostatus was the only immune exposure information available for the cohort. In the study, 164 TCR beta chains were listed as associated with cytomegalovirus. Assigning TCR associations to individual alleles was difficult when HLA alleles, especially DR and DQ, strongly co-occurred. Correlated functional status among segregating V segments might reflect linkage disequilibrium, but an unknown experimental factor could not be ruled out. It was suggested by the authors that the approach could potentially be generalized to other disease states and immunological phenotypes. Most TCR sequences were observed very rarely across donors, whereas some public TCRs were present in many individuals. Only TCR beta chains were sequenced in this cohort, and the absence of alpha or paired-chain data limited detectable features. A later analysis found that TCR association rates varied across HLA loci, with DRB1 alleles showing the most associated TCRs and HLA-C alleles the fewest. In both the original and validation cohorts, the classifier was reported to diagnose cytomegalovirus status with high specificity and sensitivity. In a later analysis, several top co-occurrence clusters were reported to appear linked to parvovirus B19, influenza, CMV and Epstein-Barr virus. A group of highly shared sequence variants was considered likely to be a technical artifact of the sequencing pipeline. At a false discovery rate of 0.05, a later analysis linked 16,951 TCR beta sequences to specific HLA alleles. The presence/absence analyses assumed that sequencing depth was roughly uniform across donors, and that assumption may not be true. In vitro tests confirmed that three of the cytomegalovirus-associated TCR beta chains recognize cytomegalovirus antigens. Broadly in line with IMGT annotations, most TCR beta V segments showed up in productive rearrangements about 87% or about 30% of the time in an earlier analysis of several hundred of the donors. According to a later analysis, most CMV-associated TCR beta chains appeared to be HLA-restricted, and the HLA associations seemed to be driven largely by CMV exposure. According to a later genetic analysis, donors in an Asian-associated ancestry cluster had fewer N-insertions in productive TCRs than the roughly 670-donor mean.

Library construction relied on the immunoSEQ multiplex PCR assay. For the multiplex PCR, a mixture combining 60 forward primers for TCR Vbeta segments and 13 reverse primers for TCR Jbeta segments was used. Amplification of the CDR3 region of rearranged TCR beta genes was performed with a multiplex PCR assay on genomic DNA. Amplified TCR beta libraries were sequenced as 87-base-pair reads on the Illumina HiSeq System. The paper's data handling went like this. A later analysis counted approximately 74 million unique TCR beta chains across the 650 to 700 repertoires, and around 12 million of these chains were shared by at least two donors. Raw reads were error-corrected and collapsed into unique sequences with a nearest-neighbor algorithm that merged closely related sequences to remove PCR and sequencing errors. Alignment of CDR3 sequences to IMGT reference sequences was used to assign V, D and J gene segments. For a sequence to be retained, at least a six-nucleotide match to both a V gene segment and a J gene segment was required. Rearrangements were classified as productive when the CDR3 lacked stop codons and remained in frame with V and J, and all other rearrangements were classified as non-productive. Following IMGT convention, CDR3 was defined as the stretch from the second conserved V-encoded cysteine to the conserved J-encoded phenylalanine. In an earlier analysis of around 600 of the donors, sequences lacking an unambiguous match to a single V gene segment were excluded. In an earlier analysis of approximately 500 of the donors, a V segment was called functional when productive rearrangements were above 56.7%, and segregating when the standard deviation between donors exceeded 5%. To diagnose cytomegalovirus status from the catalog of TCR beta chain sequences, a statistical classification framework was built. V and J gene assignment, in a later analysis, came from comparing TCR nucleotide sequences with IMGT/GENE-DB human TR gene sequences. Using the TCRdist pipeline, a later analysis assigned CDR3 sequences along with most-parsimonious VDJ recombination scenarios. In a later analysis, every TCR beta chain was defined by the combination of its CDR3 amino acid sequence and its V-gene family, and reads without a unique V-gene family were dropped. To address suspected cross-contamination and a sequencing artifact, a later analysis removed roughly 640 highly shared, low-generation-probability nucleotide sequences. In a later analysis, a clonal expansion index for each public chain was calculated from normalized within-repertoire ranks of inferred template counts. Generation probabilities in a later analysis came from a VDJ recombination model fitted to out-of-frame rearrangements, and those results were checked against IGoR. Hypergeometric tests were used in a later analysis to score TCR-TCR, TCR-HLA and TCR-CMV co-occurrence, with a repertoire-size bias correction applied to the TCR pairs. False discovery rates were estimated in a later analysis by permuting HLA or CMV assignments 20 times. In a later analysis, co-occurring TCRs were grouped using DBSCAN, with TCRdist sequence similarity added in when clustering inside HLA-allele-positive subsets. For co-occurrence clustering, repertoires with fewer than 30,000 or more than 120,000 public chains were excluded, along with four or five repertoires with anomalous nucleotide sharing. Sourced from immuneACCESS, this table was stored by TCRdb with only in-frame sequences that have V and J called. A share of the clones is absent; for the studies checked, an unresolved V gene accounts for under half, and the remainder has no known explanation. The DNA gave D and trimming, while V, J and clone size come from that table. The sample includes 85,000 to 100,000 clones, with around 64% observed a single time. The ten largest make up approximately 2.2% of the sample.

This receptor was identified in a human donor in good health. The sample taken for sequencing was PBMCs.

The CDR3 region reads CASGTGLVYGNNEQFF. The DNA sequence follows: TGTGCCAGCGGAACTGGACTAGTGTACGGTAACAATGAGCAGTTCTTC. The chain employs TRBV9 and TRBJ2-1; TRBD2 lines up with 7 middle nucleotides. The germline V gene gives CDR1 as SGDLS and CDR2 as YYNGEE. The CDR3 has 16 amino acids, counting the end cysteine and phenylalanine. Of the read, only the CDR3 DNA is kept; its 48 bases are in frame from base 1. Germline trimming amounts to 7 bases on V and 5 bases on J, with 15 as the count of junction bases outside the gene matches.